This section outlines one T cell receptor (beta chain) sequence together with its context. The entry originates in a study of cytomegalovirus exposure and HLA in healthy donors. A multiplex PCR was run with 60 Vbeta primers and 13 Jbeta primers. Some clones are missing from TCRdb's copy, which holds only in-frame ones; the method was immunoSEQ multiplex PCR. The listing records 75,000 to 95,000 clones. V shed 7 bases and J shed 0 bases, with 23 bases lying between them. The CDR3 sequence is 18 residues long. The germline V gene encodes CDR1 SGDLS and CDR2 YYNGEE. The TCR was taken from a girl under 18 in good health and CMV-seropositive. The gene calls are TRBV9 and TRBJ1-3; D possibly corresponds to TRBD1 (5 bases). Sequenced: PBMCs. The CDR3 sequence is CASSTQGSGVVSGNTIYF. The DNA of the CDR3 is TGTGCCAGCTCCACCCAGGGATCGGGTGTTGTCTCTGGAAACACCATATATTTT.